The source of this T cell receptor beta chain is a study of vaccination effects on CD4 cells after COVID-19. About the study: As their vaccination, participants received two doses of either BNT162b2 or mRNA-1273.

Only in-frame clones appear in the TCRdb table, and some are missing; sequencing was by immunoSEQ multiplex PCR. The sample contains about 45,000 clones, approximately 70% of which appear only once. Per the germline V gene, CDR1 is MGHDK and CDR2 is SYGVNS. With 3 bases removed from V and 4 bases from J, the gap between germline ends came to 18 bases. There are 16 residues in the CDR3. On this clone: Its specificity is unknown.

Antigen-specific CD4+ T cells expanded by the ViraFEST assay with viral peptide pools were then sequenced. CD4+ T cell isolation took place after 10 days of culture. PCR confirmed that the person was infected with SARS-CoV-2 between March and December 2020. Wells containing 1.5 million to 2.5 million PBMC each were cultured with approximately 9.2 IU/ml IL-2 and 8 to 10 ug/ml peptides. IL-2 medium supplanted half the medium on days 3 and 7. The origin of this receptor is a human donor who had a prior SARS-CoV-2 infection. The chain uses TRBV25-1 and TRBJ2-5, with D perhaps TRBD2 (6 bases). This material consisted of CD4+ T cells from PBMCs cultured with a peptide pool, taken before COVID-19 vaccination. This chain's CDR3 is CASSDGGRRVSETQYF. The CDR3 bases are TGTGCCAGCAGTGACGGGGGACGGAGGGTATCAGAGACCCAGTACTTC.